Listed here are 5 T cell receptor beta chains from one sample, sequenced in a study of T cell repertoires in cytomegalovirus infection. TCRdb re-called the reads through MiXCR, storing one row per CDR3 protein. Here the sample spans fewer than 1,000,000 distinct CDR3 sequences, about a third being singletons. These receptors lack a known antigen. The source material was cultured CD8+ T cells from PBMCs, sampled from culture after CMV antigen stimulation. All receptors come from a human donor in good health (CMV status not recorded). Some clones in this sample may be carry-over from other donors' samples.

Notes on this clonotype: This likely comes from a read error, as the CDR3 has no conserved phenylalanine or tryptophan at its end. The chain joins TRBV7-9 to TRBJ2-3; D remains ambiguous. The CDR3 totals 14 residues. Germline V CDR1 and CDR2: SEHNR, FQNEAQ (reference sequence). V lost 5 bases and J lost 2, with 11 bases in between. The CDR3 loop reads CASSPRKATDTQYS. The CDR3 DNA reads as TGTGCCAGCAGCCCGCGAAAGGCCACAGATACGCAGTATTCT.

The CDR3 DNA reads TGCGCCAGCAGCCCCATGGGGACAGAGAACACTGAAGCTTTCTTT. Translated, it gives CASSPMGTENTEAFF. The chain employs TRBV4-1 and TRBJ1-1; 7 bases are a match to TRBD1. CDR1 is MGHRA, CDR2 YSYEKL, per germline. The V segment lost 4 bases and the J segment 1 base; nucleotides outside the gene matches: 6. The CDR3 totals 15 residues.

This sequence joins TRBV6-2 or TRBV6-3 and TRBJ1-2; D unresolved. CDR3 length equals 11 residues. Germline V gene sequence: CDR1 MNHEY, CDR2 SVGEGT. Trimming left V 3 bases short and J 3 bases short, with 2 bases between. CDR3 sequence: CASSYDYGYTF. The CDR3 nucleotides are TGTGCCAGCAGTTATGACTATGGCTACACCTTC.

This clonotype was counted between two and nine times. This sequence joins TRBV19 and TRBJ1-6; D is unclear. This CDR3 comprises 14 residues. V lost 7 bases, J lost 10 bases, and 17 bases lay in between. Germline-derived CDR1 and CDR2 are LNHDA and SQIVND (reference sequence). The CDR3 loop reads CASIPTGSNSPLHF. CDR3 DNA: TGTGCCAGTATCCCCACCGGCAGTAACTCACCCCTCCACTTT.

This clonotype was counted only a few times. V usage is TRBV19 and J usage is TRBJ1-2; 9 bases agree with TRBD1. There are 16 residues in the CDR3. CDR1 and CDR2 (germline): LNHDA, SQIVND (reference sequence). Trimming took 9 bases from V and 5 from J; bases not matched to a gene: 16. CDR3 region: CASGGLRTGDYYGYTF. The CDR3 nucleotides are TGTGCCAGCGGGGGGCTTCGGACAGGGGATTATTATGGCTACACCTTC.